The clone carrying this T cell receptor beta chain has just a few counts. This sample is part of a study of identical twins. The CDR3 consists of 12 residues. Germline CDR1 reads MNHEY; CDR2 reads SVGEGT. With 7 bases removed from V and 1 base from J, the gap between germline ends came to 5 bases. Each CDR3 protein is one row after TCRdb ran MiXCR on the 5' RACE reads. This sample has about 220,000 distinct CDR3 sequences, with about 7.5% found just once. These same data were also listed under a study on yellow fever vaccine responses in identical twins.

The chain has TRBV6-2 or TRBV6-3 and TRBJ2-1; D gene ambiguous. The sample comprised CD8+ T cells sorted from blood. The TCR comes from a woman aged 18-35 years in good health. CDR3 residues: CASTQSYNEQFF. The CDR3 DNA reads TGTGCCAGCACCCAGTCCTACAATGAGCAGTTCTTC.